Presented here are 8 T cell receptor beta chains from one specimen sequenced in a study of blood T cell repertoires in COVID-19. The data were produced by immunoSEQ multiplex PCR, yet TCRdb's version contains in-frame clones alone and is incomplete. The table records nearly 65,000 clones, around 80% of them present only once. The sequencing input was peripheral blood. The receptor set was obtained from a human donor in a cohort sampled during active COVID-19.

The chain couples TRBV4-1 to TRBJ2-7; a weak D match, TRBD1 (5 bases). Looked up from germline, CDR1 is MGHRA and CDR2 is YSYEKL. The ends were cut back, 0 bases at V and 0 bases at J, with 12 bases in the middle. This CDR3 contains 16 residues. The CDR3 nucleotides are TGCGCCAGCAGCCAAGATCGGTCAGGGATCTCCTACGAGCAGTACTTC. Amino acid sequence: CASSQDRSGISYEQYF.

The chain combines TRBV21-1 with TRBJ2-1; the D call of TRBD1 is as the table states it, not checked on the DNA. TRBV21-1 corresponds to a pseudogene. There are 15 residues in the CDR3. The CDR3 loop reads CASSKPRLQGCEQFF. CDR3 nucleotides: TGTGCCAGCAGCAAACCGAGGTTACAGGGTTGCGAGCAGTTCTTC.

V gene TRBV28 combines with J gene TRBJ1-5; D is perhaps TRBD1 (5 bases). Trimming shortened V by 6 bases and J by 3 bases, and 15 bases separated the two germline ends. Germline-derived CDR1 and CDR2 are MDHEN and SYDVKM. The CDR3 has 15 residues. CDR3 sequence (DNA): TGTGCCAGCAGGTCTGGGGGGGGAAACAATCAGCCCCAGCATTTT. Its translation: CASRSGGGNNQPQHF.

The chain carries TRBV6-5 and TRBJ1-2, with D possibly being TRBD1 (5 bases). The CDR3 loop spans 14 amino acids. V was clipped by 6 bases and J by 4 bases, with 15 bases between them. Germline V gene data show CDR1 as MNHEY and CDR2 as SVGAGI. CDR3 DNA sequence: TGTGCCAGCAGCGACGGGGGGATGGGCTATGGCTACACCTTC. It yields the protein CASSDGGMGYGYTF.

The chain couples TRBV13 to TRBJ1-1, with D maybe TRBD1 (6 bases). CDR3 size: 14 residues. Germline CDR1 and CDR2: PRHDT and FYEKMQ (reference sequence). The V gene lost 5 bases and the J gene lost 1 base, with 11 bases spanning the gap. This chain's CDR3 is CASSDRQRNTEAFF. The CDR3 coding sequence is TGTGCCAGCAGCGACAGGCAGCGGAACACTGAAGCTTTCTTT.

V gene TRBV11-2 combines with J gene TRBJ2-7; the D is unclear. The CDR3 extends over 14 amino acids. Per germline, CDR1 SGHAT and CDR2 FQNNGV. V was pared by 0 bases and J by 2 bases, with 8 bases between. The CDR3, as DNA: TGTGCCAGCAGCTTAGATTACAAAGCCTACGAGCAGTACTTC. As protein: CASSLDYKAYEQYF.

This chain joins TRBV7-2 and TRBJ2-7, with D possibly being TRBD1 (5 bases). This CDR3 is built from 15 residues. Germline V gives CDR1 SGHTA, CDR2 FQGNSA. The V end was cut by 1 base, the J end by 1 base, with 11 bases between. The CDR3 protein is CASSLGQTVSYEQYF. CDR3 coding DNA: TGTGCCAGCAGCTTAGGCCAGACAGTGTCCTACGAGCAGTACTTC.

This chain connects TRBV29-1 to TRBJ2-1; TRBD2 matches 9 bases. V shed 6 bases and J 2 bases; nucleotides not matched to a gene: 5. Germline V gene data show CDR1 as SQVTM and CDR2 as ANQGSEA. This CDR3 is built from 14 residues. CDR3 loop: CSVGGGAPYNEQFF. As DNA, the CDR3 is TGCAGCGTAGGCGGGGGGGCCCCCTACAATGAGCAGTTCTTC.